Sequencing of this T cell receptor (beta chain) was carried out in a study of T cells in Graves' hyperthyroidism and ophthalmopathy. Study observations and caveats: In the analysis, a 13 V-J model separated ophthalmopathy from stable hyperthyroidism.

V was shortened by 2 bases and J by 4 bases, with 13 bases between the two germline ends. This CDR3 has 14 residues. CDR1 SGHRS and CDR2 YFSETQ come from the germline V gene. This clonotype was counted between two and nine times. No antigen is known for it. Patients with uncontrolled infections, other autoimmune diseases, pregnancy or lactation were excluded. Fresh peripheral blood, 8 to 10 ml, was the source of the PBMCs. TCR beta CDR3 sequences were amplified from RNA transcripts. A first-round RT-PCR of the TCR CDR3 used the HTBI primer set. TCRdb passed the multiplex PCR reads through MiXCR, listing each CDR3 protein once. The profile shows around 700,000 distinct CDR3 sequences, under 45% of them singletons.

The V gene is TRBV5-1, the J gene TRBJ2-7, with D perhaps TRBD1 (6 bases). The clonotype comes from a woman aged 40 to 50 with Graves' hyperthyroidism. Specimen: blood. This CDR3 reads CASSFRSRGYEQYF. The CDR3 DNA sequence: TGCGCCAGCAGCTTCCGGTCCAGGGGTTACGAGCAGTACTTC.